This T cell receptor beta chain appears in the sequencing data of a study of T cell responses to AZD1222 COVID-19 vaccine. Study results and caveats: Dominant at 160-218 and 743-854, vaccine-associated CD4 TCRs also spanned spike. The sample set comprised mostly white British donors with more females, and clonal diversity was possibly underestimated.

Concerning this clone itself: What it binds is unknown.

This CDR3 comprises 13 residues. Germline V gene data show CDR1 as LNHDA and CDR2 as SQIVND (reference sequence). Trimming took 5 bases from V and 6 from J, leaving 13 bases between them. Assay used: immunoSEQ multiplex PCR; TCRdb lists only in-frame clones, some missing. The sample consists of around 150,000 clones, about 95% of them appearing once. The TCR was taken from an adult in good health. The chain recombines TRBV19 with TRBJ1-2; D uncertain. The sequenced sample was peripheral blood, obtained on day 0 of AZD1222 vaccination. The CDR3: CASSAAFIHGYTF. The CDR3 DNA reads TGTGCCAGTAGTGCCGCCTTCATACATGGCTACACCTTC.